This TCR beta chain was captured by sequencing in a study of blood T cell repertoires in COVID-19. Study information: Donors in the United States, Italy and Spain gave samples during acute or convalescent COVID-19.

Germline-derived CDR1 and CDR2 are MGHRA and YSYEKL. Deletions cut 0 bases from V and 4 bases from J, with 16 bases between. This CDR3 is built from 17 residues. One Seattle source followed patients from active infection through their disease course. Under the authors' procedure: Nucleated cell number was recorded as an estimate derived from reference gene primer amplification. Produced via immunoSEQ multiplex PCR; TCRdb's table is partial and in-frame only. That table gives V, J and clone size, and the DNA gave D and trimming. The sample holds some 360,000 clones, over 75% seen once. This clone was seen once.

The receptor's source is a woman in her sixties or seventies with COVID-19, enrolled during active disease. The sequenced sample consisted of peripheral blood. The V and J genes are TRBV4-1 and TRBJ1-5; possible D gene TRBD1, 6 bases. CDR3 nucleotide sequence: TGCGCCAGCAGCCAAGACAAGGGGGGGTTTGGGAATCAGCCCCAGCATTTT. It is translated as CASSQDKGGFGNQPQHF.